This T cell receptor beta chain appears in the sequencing data of a study of T cell clones after liver transplantation. Study-wide context: Subjects received no induction therapy and standard immunosuppression until randomization at 12-24 months post-transplant.

Assay used: immunoSEQ multiplex PCR; TCRdb lists only in-frame clones, some missing. This table has tens of thousands of clones, over 85% appearing once. This CDR3 has 15 amino acids. Trimming took 2 bases from V and 9 from J, leaving 17 bases between them. CDR1 is MNHNY, CDR2 SVGAGI, per germline (reference sequence). Unstimulated PBMCs were sorted into CD3+CD4+ and CD3+CD8+ populations. Study observations and caveats: In a couple of subjects, few donor cells limited the measurable donor-reactive repertoire.

Concerning this clone itself: Its matching antigen is unknown.

The receptor was derived from a human donor who received a liver transplant. Source: CD4+ T cells from blood, taken before liver transplant. This rearrangement joins TRBV6-6 to TRBJ1-5; possibly TRBD1 for D (5 bases). CDR3 sequence reads: CASSYTRQNLGPQHF. The CDR3 DNA is TGTGCCAGCAGTTACACTCGACAGAACCTAGGGCCCCAGCATTTT.